The clone carrying this TCR beta chain showed up just once. What it binds is unknown. Germline CDR1 MDHEN, CDR2 SYDVKM. Trimming pared 1 base from V and 0 bases from J, leaving 10 bases between. The CDR3 has 15 amino acids. This record comes from a study of shared clonotypes between healthy human individuals. Study-level results: Clonotype sharing among donors was thought likely to change with sequencing depth.

Using immunoSEQ multiplex PCR, the repertoire was profiled, and TCRdb retains in-frame clones only, with some absent. This sample has some 2.1 million clones; 85% to 95% occur once, and the top ten carry roughly 0.13%. The receptor comes from a man between 18 and 35 years old in good health. The V gene is TRBV28, the J gene TRBJ2-7; D gene uncertain. The sample consisted of naive CD4+ T cells sorted from blood. Noted subset: CD45RA+ positively selected. The CDR3: CASSLLAKSSYEQYF. CDR3 DNA sequence: TGTGCCAGCAGTTTATTAGCTAAGAGCTCCTACGAGCAGTACTTC.